This T cell receptor beta chain was sequenced in a study of T cell repertoires in cytomegalovirus infection. Overall study findings and caveats: Based on cumulative public TCR beta family frequency, carriers of CMV plus the relevant HLA were identified. The ex vivo response was dominated by HLA-C-restricted CMV-specific TCR beta clonotypes.

There are a few counts of this clonotype. Its antigen is undetermined. The CDR3 runs 13 residues. V was shortened by 5 bases and J by 2 bases, with 10 bases between the two germline ends. Germline V gene lookup returns CDR1 MNHNY and CDR2 SVGAGI (reference sequence). From the reads, TCRdb called clonotypes with MiXCR, one entry per CDR3 protein. The sample records approximately 990,000 distinct CDR3 sequences, around 31% being singletons. The material sequenced was cultured CD8+ T cells from PBMCs, taken from culture after CMV antigen stimulation. The receptor comes from a human donor in good health (CMV status not recorded). Some clones in this sample may be carry-over from other donors' samples. The chain carries TRBV6-6 and TRBJ2-7; D call uncertain. CDR3 in amino acids: CASSERVPYEQYF. The CDR3, as DNA: TGTGCCAGCAGTGAGAGAGTCCCCTACGAGCAGTACTTC.